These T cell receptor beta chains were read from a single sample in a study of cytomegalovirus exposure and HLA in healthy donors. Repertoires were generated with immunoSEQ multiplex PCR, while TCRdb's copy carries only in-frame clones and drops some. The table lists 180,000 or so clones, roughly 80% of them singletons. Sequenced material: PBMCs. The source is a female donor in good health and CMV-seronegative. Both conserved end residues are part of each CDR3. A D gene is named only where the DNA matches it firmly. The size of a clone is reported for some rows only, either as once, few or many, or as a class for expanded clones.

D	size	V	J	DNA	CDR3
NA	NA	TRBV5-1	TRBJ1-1	TGCGCCAGCAGCGGAGGGGACACTGAAGCTTTCTTT	CASSGGDTEAFF
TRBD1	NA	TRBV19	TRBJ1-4	TGTGCCAGTCTATCCGGACAGGGGGATGAAAAACTGTTTTTT	CASLSGQGDEKLFF
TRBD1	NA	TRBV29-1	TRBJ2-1	TGCGGACAGGGGAATTGGGATGAGCAGTTCTTC	CGQGNWDEQFF
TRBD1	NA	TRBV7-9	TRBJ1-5	TGTGCCAGCAGCCAGGGACAGGGTTATCAGCCCCAGCATTTT	CASSQGQGYQPQHF
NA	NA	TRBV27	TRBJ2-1	TGTGCCAGCAGTAGACCAGGGGAGAATGAGCAGTTCTTC	CASSRPGENEQFF
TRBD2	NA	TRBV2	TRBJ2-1	TGTGCCAGCACTGGCGGGAGGTTCTACAATGAGCAGTTCTTC	CASTGGRFYNEQFF
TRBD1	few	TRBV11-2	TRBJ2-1	TGTGCCAGCAGCTCCTCCGGGACAGGGGGCTCTAATGAGCAGTTCTTC	CASSSSGTGGSNEQFF
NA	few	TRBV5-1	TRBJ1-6	TGCGCCAGCAGCTTAGAGGGCCTGGATTCACCCCTCCACTTT	CASSLEGLDSPLHF
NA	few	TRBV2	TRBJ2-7	TGTGCCAGCAGTGAGTGGGCAGTCTACGAGCAGTACTTC	CASSEWAVYEQYF
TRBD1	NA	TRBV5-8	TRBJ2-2	TGTGCCAGCAGCTTTCTTTTTGACAGGGCGTACACCGGGGAGCTGTTTTTT	CASSFLFDRAYTGELFF
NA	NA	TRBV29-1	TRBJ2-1	TGCAGCGTTGAGGCTAGCTCCTACAATGAGCAGTTCTTC	CSVEASSYNEQFF
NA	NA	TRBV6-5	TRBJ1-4	TGTGCCAGCAGTTACTCGCCGCAGGGGTGGGAAAAACTGTTTTTT	CASSYSPQGWEKLFF
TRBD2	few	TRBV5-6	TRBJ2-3	TGTGCCAGCAGCCTCCCGGGACTAGCGGGAGGAGTCACAGATACGCAGTATTTT	CASSLPGLAGGVTDTQYF
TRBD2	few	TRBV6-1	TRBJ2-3	TGTGCCAGCAGTGTCAACGGGGGGGCCGCAGATACGCAGTATTTT	CASSVNGGAADTQYF
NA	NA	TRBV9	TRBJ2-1	TGTGCCAGCAGCGTAGTAGCGGCAAGAGGCGAGCAGTTCTTC	CASSVVAARGEQFF
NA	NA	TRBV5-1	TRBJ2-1	TGCGCCAGCAGCTTGTATGTAGGGGGCAATGAGCAGTTCTTC	CASSLYVGGNEQFF
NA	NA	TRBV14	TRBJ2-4	TGTGCCAGCAGCCAAGATGCGGTCATTCAGTACTTC	CASSQDAVIQYF
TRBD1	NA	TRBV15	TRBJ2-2	TGTGCCACCAGCGCGGACAGGGGGGGAAACACCGGGGAGCTGTTTTTT	CATSADRGGNTGELFF
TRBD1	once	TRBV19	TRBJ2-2	TGTGCCAGTAGGCATAATAACCCGGGACAGGGGAACACCGGGGAGCTGTTTTTT	CASRHNNPGQGNTGELFF
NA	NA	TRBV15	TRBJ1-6	TGTGCCACCAGCAGAGCAGGGGTGGGCTCACCCCTCCACTTT	CATSRAGVGSPLHF
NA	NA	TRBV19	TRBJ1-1	TGTGCCAGTAGTAACGGACAGACCATGAACACTGAAGCTTTCTTT	CASSNGQTMNTEAFF
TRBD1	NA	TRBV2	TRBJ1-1	TGTGCCAGCAGAAACGGACAGGGGGTTGCGGGGGCTTTCTTT	CASRNGQGVAGAFF
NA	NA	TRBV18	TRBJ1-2	TGTGCCAGCTCACCAGGGGGGGACTATGGCTACACCTTC	CASSPGGDYGYTF
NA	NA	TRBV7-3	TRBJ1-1	TGTGCCAGCAGCTTAACCAATCGGGGAGGAACTGAAGCTTTCTTT	CASSLTNRGGTEAFF
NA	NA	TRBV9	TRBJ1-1	TGTGCCAGCAGCCCCGGGGCGGGGCGGAGGACTGAAGCTTTCTTT	CASSPGAGRRTEAFF
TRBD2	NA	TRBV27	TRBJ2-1	TGTGCCAGCAGTTATAGCGGGGGTAGGTCCTACAATGAGCAGTTCTTC	CASSYSGGRSYNEQFF
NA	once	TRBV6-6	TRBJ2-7	TGTGCCAGCAGTACAGGGAGTTCACGCGAGCAGTACTTC	CASSTGSSREQYF
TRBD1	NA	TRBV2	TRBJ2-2	TGTGCCAGCAGTGAGACAGGGGTAACCGGGGAGCTGTTTTTT	CASSETGVTGELFF
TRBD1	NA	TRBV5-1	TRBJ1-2	TGCGCCAGCGCCCGTCTACAGACAGGGGATGGCTACACCTTC	CASARLQTGDGYTF
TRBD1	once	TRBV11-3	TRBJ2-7	TGTGCCAGCAGCTCGCGGACAGGGGGCAACGAGCAGTACTTC	CASSSRTGGNEQYF
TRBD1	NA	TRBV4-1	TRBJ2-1	TGCGCCAGCAGCCAAGATCCGGGACAGGGGGCTTTCAATGAGCAGTTCTTC	CASSQDPGQGAFNEQFF
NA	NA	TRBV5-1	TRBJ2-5	TGCGCCAGCAGCTTGCCAGACCAAGAGACCCAGTACTTC	CASSLPDQETQYF
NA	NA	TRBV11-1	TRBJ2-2	TGTGCCAGCAGCTTAGTCTCAGGGGATACCGGGGAGCTGTTTTTT	CASSLVSGDTGELFF
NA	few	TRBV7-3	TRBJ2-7	TGTGCCAGCAGCCCTGGACAGAACTCCTACGAGCAGTACTTC	CASSPGQNSYEQYF
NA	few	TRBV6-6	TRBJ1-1	TGTGCCAGCAATAGGCCGCCGGAGGAAGCTTTCTTT	CASNRPPEEAFF
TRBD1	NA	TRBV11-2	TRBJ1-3	TGTGCCAGCACCCCAGGTCTCCTGGACAGGGTGTCTGGAAACACCATATATTTT	CASTPGLLDRVSGNTIYF
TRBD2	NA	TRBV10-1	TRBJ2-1	TGCGCCAGCAGTGAAATAGCGGGTTACAATGAGCAGTTCTTC	CASSEIAGYNEQFF
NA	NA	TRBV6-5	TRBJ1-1	TGTGCCAGCAGTTACTCGATCGCAGGGTTGAACACTGAAGCTTTCTTT	CASSYSIAGLNTEAFF
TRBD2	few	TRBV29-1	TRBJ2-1	TGCAGCGTTGAAGAAGGGGCCTACGGGGAGCGGGAGACCTACAATGAGCAGTTCTTC	CSVEEGAYGERETYNEQFF
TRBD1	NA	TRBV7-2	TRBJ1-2	TGTGCCAGCAGCTTGAGCAGGGGGAACTATGGCTACACCTTC	CASSLSRGNYGYTF
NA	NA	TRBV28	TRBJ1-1	TGTGCCATATATACAGGGAACACTGAAGCTTTCTTT	CAIYTGNTEAFF
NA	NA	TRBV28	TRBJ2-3	TGTGCCAGCAGCCGCAGGGGCCCTGGCACAGATACGCAGTATTTT	CASSRRGPGTDTQYF
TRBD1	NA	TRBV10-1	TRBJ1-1	TGCGCCAGCAGTGAGTCGGGGACAGGGATGAACACTGAAGCTTTCTTT	CASSESGTGMNTEAFF
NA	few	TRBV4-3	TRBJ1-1	TGCGCCAGCAGCCTTCAGGACAGGAACACTGAAGCTTTCTTT	CASSLQDRNTEAFF
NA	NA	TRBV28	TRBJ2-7	TGTGCCAGCAGCTTGAGTAACTACGAGCAGTACTTC	CASSLSNYEQYF
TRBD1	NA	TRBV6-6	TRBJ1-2	TGTGCCAGCAGTTACGTTCAACAGGGGGGGTGGTATGGCTACACCTTC	CASSYVQQGGWYGYTF
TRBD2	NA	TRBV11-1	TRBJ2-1	TGTGCCAGCAGCTCGTCTAGCGGGGGGGCCTACAATGAGCAGTTCTTC	CASSSSSGGAYNEQFF
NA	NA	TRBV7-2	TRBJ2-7	TGTGCCAGCAGCCGACTAGACCCGTCCGGCGAGCAGTACTTC	CASSRLDPSGEQYF
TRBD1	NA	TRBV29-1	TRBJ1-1	TGCAGCGCCGGGACAGCCTTGGACACTGAAGCTTTCTTT	CSAGTALDTEAFF
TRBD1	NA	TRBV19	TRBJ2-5	TGTGCCAGTAGTAAGGGACAGGGGGCAGGACAAGAGACCCAGTACTTC	CASSKGQGAGQETQYF
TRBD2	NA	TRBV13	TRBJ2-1	TGTGCCAGCAGCCTACGGACTAGCGGGTTATACAATGAGCAGTTCTTC	CASSLRTSGLYNEQFF
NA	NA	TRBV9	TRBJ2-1	TGTGCCAGCAGCCGGGATATTCTCAATGAGCAGTTCTTC	CASSRDILNEQFF